One and the same sample provided the 9 T cell receptor beta chains below, sequenced in a study of shared clonotypes between healthy human individuals. Sequencing used immunoSEQ multiplex PCR; TCRdb keeps in-frame clones, though not all of them. The sample lists 600,000 to 750,000 clones; around 77% were seen once. Sequencing input: memory CD4+ T cells sorted from blood. The subset denotes: CD45RA-negative fraction. The origin of the receptors is a woman aged 25 to 39 in good health.

The chain combines TRBV5-1 with TRBJ2-5; TRBD1 is a possible D gene (5 bases). This CDR3 is 13 amino acids long. V lost 2 bases and J lost 3, with 8 bases in between. Germline loops: CDR1 SGHRS, CDR2 YFSETQ. The CDR3 is CASSFVGEETQYF. CDR3 coding DNA: TGCGCCAGCAGCTTTGTAGGGGAAGAGACCCAGTACTTC.

This clone has at least ten counts. At the DNA level, this CDR3 is encoded by other sequences in the same sample as well. The chain combines TRBV4-1 with TRBJ1-5; D uncertain. CDR1 MGHRA and CDR2 YSYEKL come from the germline V gene. This CDR3 region has 14 residues. V shed 0 bases and J shed 0 bases, with 3 bases lying between them. CDR3 nucleotide sequence: TGCGCCAGCAGCCAAGACAATAGCAATCAGCCCCAGCATTTT. Translation gives CASSQDNSNQPQHF.

The chain recombines TRBV29-1 with TRBJ1-3; weak D call: TRBD1 (5 bases). The CDR3 length is 12 residues. Germline V gives CDR1 SQVTM, CDR2 ANQGSEA. V gave up 4 bases and J gave up 4 bases, with 8 bases separating them. The CDR3 coding sequence is TGCAGCGTTGGGGACCCGGGAAACACCATATATTTT. It yields the protein CSVGDPGNTIYF.

This chain links TRBV5-4 with TRBJ1-6, with D possibly matching TRBD1 (6 bases). The CDR3 spans 15 residues. Germline CDR1 is SGHNT and CDR2 is YYREEE (reference sequence). Trimming removed 4 bases at V and 7 bases at J, with 15 bases between. CDR3 nucleotides: TGTGCCAGCAGCCGATCAGGGGAGCGGAATTCACCCCTCCACTTT. It is translated as CASSRSGERNSPLHF.

The V call is TRBV29-1, the J call TRBJ2-1; 9 nucleotides agree with TRBD2. From germline, CDR1 is SQVTM and CDR2 ANQGSEA. Trimming removed 4 bases from V and 3 bases from J; junction bases left unmatched: 1. The CDR3 has 13 residues. The CDR3 sequence is CSVGLADYNEQFF. The CDR3 coding sequence is TGCAGCGTTGGACTAGCGGACTACAATGAGCAGTTCTTC.

The chain recombines TRBV5-1 with TRBJ2-1; TRBD1 is a possible D gene (6 bases). Trimming removed 2 bases from V and 7 bases from J, with 10 bases in between. The CDR3 covers 13 residues. Germline CDR1 is SGHRS and CDR2 is YFSETQ. CDR3 residues: CASSLNRENEQFF. The DNA for the CDR3 is TGCGCCAGCAGCTTAAACAGGGAAAATGAGCAGTTCTTC.

The CDR3 loop is CASSLDLNGNQPQHF. DNA of the CDR3: TGTGCCAGCAGCTTAGACTTGAACGGCAATCAGCCCCAGCATTTT. This chain uses TRBV11-2 with TRBJ1-5; no firm D call. The CDR3 sequence is 15 residues long. Trimming removed 0 bases from V and 2 bases from J, with 8 bases in between. The germline gives CDR1 SGHAT, CDR2 FQNNGV.

The V gene is TRBV28, the J gene TRBJ2-1, with 7 nucleotides matching TRBD2. CDR1 and CDR2 from the germline V gene are MDHEN and SYDVKM. V shed 7 bases, J shed 0 bases, and the junction held 3 bases outside the gene matches. The CDR3 is 14 amino acids. CDR3 coding DNA: TGTGCCAGCACCCGCGGGGGCTCCTACAATGAGCAGTTCTTC. Translating gives CASTRGGSYNEQFF.

V and J are TRBV5-4 and TRBJ1-2; the match to TRBD1 covers 10 bases. J lost 1 base, V lost 4 bases, and 4 bases had no gene match. The CDR3 runs to 15 residues. CDR1 is SGHNT and CDR2 is YYREEE in the germline V gene (reference sequence). The CDR3 here is CASSPDRGLNYGYTF. The CDR3 DNA sequence: TGTGCCAGCAGCCCTGACAGGGGGCTTAACTATGGCTACACCTTC.